This T cell receptor (beta chain) was identified during a study of blood T cell repertoires in COVID-19. At the level of the study: In each case, the material was cDNA or gDNA derived from T cells, B-cell-depleted T cells, or PBMCs.

Individuals drawn from around 24 US areas were about 18 to 100 years old. This table comes from immunoSEQ multiplex PCR, and its TCRdb copy is limited to in-frame clones, with some not included. The profile shows a few hundred thousand clones, over 75% of them singletons. The CDR3 extends over 14 amino acids. Germline V gene sequence: CDR1 SGHAT, CDR2 FQDESV (reference sequence). The germline V and J ends were trimmed by 0 bases and 0 bases, with 5 bases remaining between them. The receptor was derived from a woman between 25 and 40 years old who had recovered from COVID-19. This chain joins TRBV11-1 and TRBJ1-1, with D uncertain. The sample was PBMCs or T cells enriched from blood (not recorded which). The CDR3 is CASSLARMNTEAFF. In DNA, the CDR3 is TGTGCCAGCAGCTTAGCTAGAATGAACACTGAAGCTTTCTTT.